These 17 T cell receptor beta chains were all obtained from the same sample, sequenced in a study of blood T cells in healthy people across ages. Together with a sample-barcoded 5' primer, a J-beta primer mix was included in a second PCR lasting about 6 to 11 cycles. MiXCR, run by TCRdb on the 5' RACE reads, gives a single entry per CDR3 protein. This table holds about 1.7 million distinct CDR3 sequences, approximately 30% found once. Sequencing used blood. The receptor source for this set is a woman aged 25 to 39 in good health.

The genes are TRBV7-9 and TRBJ2-5, with a possible D match to TRBD1 (6 bases). The V gene's germline CDR1 is SEHNR and CDR2 FQNEAQ (reference sequence). The CDR3 sequence is 15 residues long. V gave up 2 bases and J gave up 5 bases, with 15 bases separating them. CDR3 protein: CASSLTQGLGETQYF. CDR3 coding DNA: TGTGCCAGCAGCTTAACGCAGGGGTTGGGGGAGACCCAGTACTTC.

This rearrangement joins TRBV5-1 to TRBJ2-7; 13 bases line up with TRBD2. V was clipped by 0 bases and J by 2 bases; unmatched bases: 5. This CDR3 comprises 17 residues. From germline, CDR1 is SGHRS and CDR2 YFSETQ. The DNA for the CDR3 is TGCGCCAGCAGCTTGGCCACCGGGACTAGCGGGACCTACGAGCAGTACTTC. It codes for CASSLATGTSGTYEQYF.

This clonotype was found a few times. The V gene is TRBV28, the J gene TRBJ1-1; 7 bases align to TRBD1. CDR1 is MDHEN and CDR2 is SYDVKM in the germline V gene. The trim removed 4 bases at V and 2 bases at J, leaving 4 bases unmatched. The CDR3 is 14 residues long. The CDR3 loop reads CASSWGQLNTEAFF. In nucleotides, the CDR3 is TGTGCCAGCAGTTGGGGACAGCTAAACACTGAAGCTTTCTTT. The full variable domain, completed using reference TRBV28 and TRBJ1-1, is DVKVTQSSRYLVKRTGEKVFLECVQDMDHENMFWYRQDPGLGLRLIYFSYDVKMKEKGDIPEGYSVSREKKERFSLILESASTNQTSMYLCASSWGQLNTEAFFGQGTRLTVV.

The rearrangement links TRBV6-2 or TRBV6-3 to TRBJ2-5; D is uncertain. Trimming shortened V by 2 bases and J by 5 bases, and 12 bases separated the two germline ends. CDR1 and CDR2 (germline): MNHEY, SVGEGT. This CDR3 is 14 amino acids long. The CDR3 DNA sequence: TGTGCCAGCAGTTACGATTGGGGATCGGAGACCCAGTACTTC. Translated, it gives CASSYDWGSETQYF.

This clonotype was seen repeatedly, ten times or more. The V gene is TRBV3-1, the J gene TRBJ2-7; D is perhaps TRBD1 (5 bases). The CDR3 runs 14 residues. Trimming took off 2 bases at V and 5 bases at J, with 13 bases between the two ends. From germline, CDR1 is LGHDT and CDR2 YNNKEL (reference sequence). The CDR3 is CASSQNLQADEQYF. The CDR3 bases are TGTGCCAGCAGCCAAAATTTACAGGCTGACGAGCAGTACTTC.

This clonotype was seen a handful of times. The V gene is TRBV20-1, the J gene TRBJ2-1; TRBD1 aligns across 8 bases. Germline V gene lookup returns CDR1 DFQATT and CDR2 SNEGSKA (reference sequence). Unmatched junction bases numbered 8, after V lost 0 bases and J lost 4 bases. The CDR3 is made up of 16 amino acids. CDR3 protein: CSARDRGRGRYNEQFF. CDR3 coding DNA: TGCAGTGCTAGAGATCGGGGCAGGGGGCGGTACAATGAGCAGTTCTTC.

Many counts were recorded for this clonotype. V usage is TRBV24-1 and J usage is TRBJ2-7; D uncertain. The germline V and J ends were trimmed by 3 bases and 2 bases, with 13 bases remaining between them. Germline V gene sequence: CDR1 KGHDR, CDR2 SFDVKD. The CDR3 loop spans 15 amino acids. The CDR3 bases are TGTGCCACCAGTGATGCGAGCTCAGCAACCTACGAGCAGTACTTC. It specifies CATSDASSATYEQYF.

In this sample, this clonotype turned up a few times. This chain's CDR3 is CSARDPGDSGYTF. The CDR3 coding sequence is TGCAGTGCTAGAGACCCAGGGGACTCTGGCTACACCTTC. The V gene is TRBV20-1, the J gene TRBJ1-2, with D perhaps TRBD1 (6 bases). Germline loops: CDR1 DFQATT, CDR2 SNEGSKA (reference sequence). Trimming left V 0 bases short and J 7 bases short, with 12 bases between. This CDR3 is 13 amino acids long.

As for this clonotype: A read error may account for a junction end that differs from germline. The chain combines TRBV28 with TRBJ1-2; D is possibly TRBD1 (5 bases). Germline V CDR1 and CDR2: MDHEN, SYDVKM. The CDR3 has 12 residues. The CDR3 loop reads CASSSGRYGCTF. The CDR3, as DNA: TGTGCCAGCAGCTCGGGGCGGTATGGCTGCACCTTC.

This clonotype was seen only a few times. The J gene is TRBJ2-3, the V gene TRBV9, with a possible D match to TRBD2 (6 bases). Trimming took 0 bases from V and 9 from J, leaving 11 bases between them. Germline V gene data show CDR1 as SGDLS and CDR2 as YYNGEE. This CDR3 has 13 residues. Here the CDR3 reads CASSVDSSGTQYF. The CDR3 DNA is TGTGCCAGCAGCGTAGATAGTAGCGGAACGCAGTATTTT.

The rearrangement links TRBV7-2 to TRBJ2-2, with D tentatively TRBD1 or TRBD2 (6 bases each). The germline V gene has CDR1 SGHTA and CDR2 FQGNSA. CDR3 length equals 15 residues. Trimming shortened V by 1 base and J by 8 bases, and 14 bases separated the two germline ends. Here the CDR3 reads CASSLVVQGRGELFF. DNA of the CDR3: TGTGCCAGCAGCTTAGTCGTCCAGGGGAGGGGGGAGCTGTTTTTT.

This clonotype was seen a handful of times. The gene calls are TRBV29-1 and TRBJ1-1; D is uncertain. This CDR3 contains 12 residues. Germline V CDR1 and CDR2: SQVTM, ANQGSEA. Deletions cut 5 bases from V and 5 bases from J, with 12 bases between. The CDR3 loop reads CSVTAEDTEAFF. The CDR3 DNA reads TGCAGCGTTACGGCCGAGGATACTGAAGCTTTCTTT. The full variable domain, in which reference TRBV29-1 and TRBJ1-1 provide the parts outside the CDR3, is SAVISQKPSRDICQRGTSLTIQCQVDSQVTMMFWYRQQPGQSLTLIATANQGSEATYESGFVIDKFPISRPNLTFSTLTVSNMSPEDSSIYLCSVTAEDTEAFFGQGTRLTVV.

Comment on this clonotype: This may arise from a read error, as a much more abundant clone is one base away. The chain has TRBV6-2 or TRBV6-3 and TRBJ2-7, with 11 bases aligning to TRBD2. The CDR3 covers 16 residues. CDR1 MNHEY and CDR2 SVGEGT come from the germline V gene. The trim removed 6 bases at V and 1 base at J, leaving 8 bases unmatched. Written as DNA, the CDR3 is TGTGCCAGCAGCGCTACCCTAGCGGGGGGATCCTACGAGCAGTACTTC. Translation gives CASSATLAGGSYEQYF.

This chain joins TRBV20-1 and TRBJ2-1; 13 bases are a match to TRBD2. This CDR3 is 14 amino acids long. V trimming: 6 bases; J trimming: 8 bases; junction bases outside the gene matches: 7. Germline values: CDR1 DFQATT, CDR2 SNEGSKA (reference sequence). The CDR3 spells CSAVRTSGSYEQFF. Here the CDR3 DNA reads TGCAGTGCGGTCAGGACTAGCGGGAGCTATGAGCAGTTCTTC.

This chain links TRBV6-1 with TRBJ1-1, with 7 bases matching TRBD1. The CDR3 consists of 15 residues. Germline CDR1 and CDR2: MNHNS and SASEGT. V was pared by 5 bases and J by 1 base, with 7 bases of the junction left unmatched. CDR3 sequence: CASSIRTGRNTEAFF. In DNA, the CDR3 is TGTGCCAGCAGTATTCGGACAGGCCGGAACACTGAAGCTTTCTTT.

This chain links TRBV20-1 with TRBJ2-7; the match to TRBD2 covers 13 bases. V lost 5 bases to trimming and J lost 0 bases; unmatched junction nucleotides: 7. Germline CDR1 and CDR2: DFQATT and SNEGSKA (reference sequence). The CDR3 is made up of 16 amino acids. The CDR3 loop is CSARGTSGASSYEQYF. Written as DNA, the CDR3 is TGCAGTGCTCGAGGGACTAGCGGGGCTAGCTCCTACGAGCAGTACTTC.

The V call is TRBV12-3 or TRBV12-4, the J call TRBJ2-7, with 7 bases matching TRBD1. V lost 3 bases to trimming and J lost 0 bases; unmatched junction nucleotides: 8. The CDR3 is 16 residues long. Here the CDR3 DNA reads TGTGCCAGCAGTTTGGGGGACAGAGAAAACTCCTACGAGCAGTACTTC. Translated, it gives CASSLGDRENSYEQYF.